This entry lists 29 T cell receptor beta chains sequenced from one sample in a study of cytomegalovirus exposure and HLA in healthy donors. Researchers ran the PCR with 60 Vbeta and 13 Jbeta primers. Sequencing used immunoSEQ multiplex PCR; TCRdb keeps in-frame clones, though not all of them. The data contain around 91,000 clones, roughly 86% of them singletons. Sample: PBMCs. All receptors come from a man between 25 and 39 years old in good health and CMV-seropositive.

The gene calls are TRBV5-1 and TRBJ2-2, with D perhaps matching TRBD1 (6 bases). Germline-derived CDR1 and CDR2 are SGHRS and YFSETQ. Trimming shortened V by 4 bases and J by 7 bases, and 14 bases separated the two germline ends. The CDR3 length is 14 residues. This CDR3 reads CASSVPTGFGELFF. CDR3 nucleotides: TGCGCCAGCAGCGTCCCTACAGGGTTCGGGGAGCTGTTTTTT.

The rearrangement uses TRBV6-1 and TRBJ1-1, with 7 bases lining up with TRBD1. The germline CDR1 and CDR2 sequences are MNHNS and SASEGT. Trimming cost V 7 bases and J 4 bases; bases outside gene matches: 6. The CDR3 contains 13 residues. The CDR3 nucleotides are TGTGCCAGCACAGAGGGGGCAACCACTGAAGCTTTCTTT. It encodes CASTEGATTEAFF.

In its sample, this clone was seen a few times. This CDR3 is CASSPRTSGIETQYF. The CDR3 DNA is TGTGCCAGCAGCCCCCGGACTAGCGGGATAGAGACCCAGTACTTC. The chain recombines TRBV7-6 with TRBJ2-5; TRBD2 aligns across 12 bases. The V segment lost 5 bases and the J segment 4 bases; nucleotides outside the gene matches: 5. Germline-derived CDR1 and CDR2 are SGHVS and FNYEAQ. The CDR3 loop spans 15 amino acids.

The J gene is TRBJ1-2, the V gene TRBV7-9, with D hard to call. The CDR3 has 15 residues. V was trimmed by 2 bases and J by 4 bases, leaving 14 bases between them. CDR1 is SEHNR, CDR2 FQNEAQ, per germline (reference sequence). The CDR3 reads CASSLTGDWVYGYTF. CDR3 nucleotide sequence: TGTGCCAGCAGCTTAACGGGAGATTGGGTCTATGGCTACACCTTC.

This chain connects TRBV28 to TRBJ2-1; TRBD2 matches at 9 bases. This CDR3 region has 16 residues. Per the germline V gene, CDR1 is MDHEN and CDR2 is SYDVKM. V gave up 6 bases and J gave up 0 bases; unmatched junction bases: 6. The CDR3 region is CASSVAGEDSYNEQFF. CDR3 DNA sequence: TGTGCCAGCAGCGTAGCGGGAGAGGACTCCTACAATGAGCAGTTCTTC.

This clone was recorded a few times. V usage is TRBV28 and J usage is TRBJ1-4; 7 positions match TRBD1. This CDR3 is built from 16 residues. Germline assignment: CDR1 MDHEN and CDR2 SYDVKM. V was clipped by 5 bases and J by 4 bases; unmatched bases: 10. DNA of the CDR3: TGTGCCAGCAGTCCCGGGACAGTTCTAGGTAATGAAAAACTGTTTTTT. Its protein product is CASSPGTVLGNEKLFF.

Details on this clone: The junction departs from the called germline gene at one end, perhaps through a read error. This chain connects TRBV7-7 to TRBJ2-3, with 11 bases that match TRBD2. In germline, CDR1 is SSHAT, CDR2 FNYEAQ (reference sequence). The CDR3 consists of 18 residues. Here the CDR3 reads CASSPLRLAGGRGDTQYF. The CDR3, as DNA: TGTGCTAGCAGCCCCCTGCGGCTAGCGGGAGGACGTGGAGATACGCAGTATTTT.

The chain links TRBV4-1 to TRBJ1-5; 8 bases fit TRBD1. The germline V gene encodes CDR1 MGHRA and CDR2 YSYEKL. This CDR3 comprises 16 residues. V shed 6 bases and J 5 bases; nucleotides not matched to a gene: 12. The CDR3 coding sequence is TGCGCCAGCAGTCGGGGGAATACAGGGGGAGATCAGCCCCAGCATTTT. Translating gives CASSRGNTGGDQPQHF.

A few counts support this clone. The chain employs TRBV5-1 and TRBJ2-6, with D maybe TRBD1 (5 bases). Germline V gene data show CDR1 as SGHRS and CDR2 as YFSETQ. CDR3 length: 14 amino acids. Trimming took off 5 bases at V and 4 bases at J, with 10 bases between the two ends. DNA of the CDR3: TGCGCCAGCAGTCCCAGGGTAGGGGCCAACGTCCTGACTTTC. Protein product: CASSPRVGANVLTF.

The CDR3 spells CASSLTVISYEQYF. The CDR3 coding sequence is TGTGCCAGCAGTTTGACAGTGATCTCCTACGAGCAGTACTTC. This rearrangement joins TRBV6-6 to TRBJ2-7, with D possibly being TRBD1 (5 bases). Germline assignment: CDR1 MNHNY and CDR2 SVGAGI (reference sequence). The CDR3 has 14 residues. Trimming took off 4 bases at V and 0 bases at J, with 10 bases between the two ends.

The chain couples TRBV5-8 to TRBJ2-7; 14 nucleotides match TRBD2. Germline assignment: CDR1 SGHTS and CDR2 YDEGEE. V lost 4 bases and J lost 2; bases outside the gene matches: 5. The CDR3 totals 16 residues. CDR3 DNA sequence: TGTGCCAGCAGCCTGCGGACTAGCGGGAGGCCCTACGAGCAGTACTTC. This sequence encodes CASSLRTSGRPYEQYF.

The chain joins TRBV19 to TRBJ1-1; a weak D match, TRBD1 (6 bases). The germline V gene encodes CDR1 LNHDA and CDR2 SQIVND (reference sequence). CDR3 length: 13 residues. Trimming cost V 7 bases and J 5 bases, with 14 bases left between them. This chain's CDR3 is CASTPTRGTEAFF. The CDR3 DNA sequence: TGTGCCAGTACCCCCACGAGGGGGACTGAAGCTTTCTTT.

The V call is TRBV27, the J call TRBJ2-5, with unresolved D. The CDR3 extends over 13 amino acids. Germline V gene lookup returns CDR1 MNHEY and CDR2 SMNVEV (reference sequence). Deletions cut 0 bases from V and 5 bases from J, with 7 bases between. The DNA for the CDR3 is TGTGCCAGCAGTTTATCTACCGGGGAGACCCAGTACTTC. Protein sequence: CASSLSTGETQYF.

CDR3 residues: CAWRLAGYSGANVLTF. The CDR3 region has the DNA TGTGCCTGGCGCTTAGCGGGTTACTCTGGGGCCAACGTCCTGACTTTC. The chain joins TRBV30 to TRBJ2-6, with 7 bases fitting TRBD2. Germline CDR1 reads GTSNPN; CDR2 reads SVGIG (reference sequence). J lost 0 bases, V lost 5 bases, and 7 bases had no gene match. The CDR3 sequence is 16 residues long.

The chain combines TRBV7-9 with TRBJ1-1; D is undetermined. The CDR3 extends over 15 amino acids. The V gene lost 3 bases and the J gene lost 8 bases, with 19 bases spanning the gap. Per germline, CDR1 SEHNR and CDR2 FQNEAQ (reference sequence). This CDR3 is CASSLVTGFSGEAFF. The CDR3 DNA is TGTGCCAGCAGCTTGGTTACGGGATTCTCTGGAGAAGCTTTCTTT.

The CDR3 loop reads CASSVSSGRNTGELFF. CDR3 nucleotide sequence: TGTGCCAGCAGTGTCTCCAGCGGGAGGAACACCGGGGAGCTGTTTTTT. The chain is built from TRBV6-1 and TRBJ2-2; 8 nucleotides line up with TRBD2. Trimming cost V 4 bases and J 1 base; bases outside gene matches: 5. This CDR3 is 16 amino acids long. CDR1 is MNHNS, CDR2 SASEGT, per germline.

The V gene is TRBV7-6, the J gene TRBJ2-7; 8 positions agree with TRBD1. The CDR3 sequence is 12 residues long. V gave up 4 bases and J gave up 6 bases; unmatched junction bases: 2. Germline V CDR1 and CDR2: SGHVS, FNYEAQ. As DNA, the CDR3 is TGTGCCAGCAGCTCTGACAGGGGCGAGCAGTACTTC. This translates into CASSSDRGEQYF. Based on the CDR3 plus reference TRBV7-6 and TRBJ2-7, the full variable domain is GAGVSQSPRYKVTKRGQDVALRCDPISGHVSLYWYRQALGQGPEFLTYFNYEAQQDKSGLPNDRFSAERPEGSISTLTIQRTEQRDSAMYRCASSSDRGEQYFGPGTRLTVT.

The chain recombines TRBV11-2 with TRBJ2-7; weak D call: TRBD2 (6 bases). Trimming pared 2 bases from V and 2 bases from J, leaving 10 bases between. Germline V lookup: CDR1 SGHAT, CDR2 FQNNGV. There are 14 residues in the CDR3. The CDR3 is CASSLRRGTYEQYF. Here the CDR3 DNA reads TGTGCCAGCAGCTTACGGCGGGGCACCTACGAGCAGTACTTC. The full variable domain, its missing parts supplied by reference TRBV11-2 and TRBJ2-7, is EAGVAQSPRYKIIEKRQSVAFWCNPISGHATLYWYQQILGQGPKLLIQFQNNGVVDDSQLPKDRFSAERLKGVDSTLKIQPAKLEDSAVYLCASSLRRGTYEQYFGPGTRLTVT.

The chain links TRBV4-1 to TRBJ2-1; 9 bases align to TRBD2. Germline trimming cut 4 bases from V and 3 bases from J; bases unmatched to any gene: 7. The CDR3 length is 16 residues. Looked up from germline, CDR1 is MGHRA and CDR2 is YSYEKL. CDR3 sequence: CASSRYETSGYNEQFF. The CDR3 DNA is TGCGCCAGCAGCCGGTACGAGACTAGCGGCTACAATGAGCAGTTCTTC.

This chain uses TRBV28 with TRBJ1-2; the D gene is possibly TRBD1 (5 bases). The CDR3 is made up of 15 amino acids. Germline CDR1 is MDHEN and CDR2 is SYDVKM. The ends were cut back, 2 bases at V and 4 bases at J, with 14 bases in the middle. The CDR3 bases are TGTGCCAGCAGTTTAAGGCGGGGGACCTCCTATGGCTACACCTTC. As protein: CASSLRRGTSYGYTF.

The V gene is TRBV5-1, the J gene TRBJ1-3, with unresolved D. Deletions cut 4 bases from V and 2 bases from J, with 13 bases between. This CDR3 contains 15 residues. Per germline, CDR1 SGHRS and CDR2 YFSETQ. In DNA form, the CDR3 reads TGCGCCAGCAGCCCCGGGGTGGAGGCTGGAAACACCATATATTTT. It codes for CASSPGVEAGNTIYF.

The chain carries TRBV7-8 and TRBJ2-7; 7 bases agree with TRBD1. The CDR3 has 16 amino acids. Germline V lookup: CDR1 SGHVS, CDR2 FQNEAQ. V was clipped by 7 bases and J by 6 bases; unmatched bases: 18. CDR3 residues: CASIPRVGTARGEQYF. CDR3 in DNA: TGTGCCAGCATCCCCCGGGTCGGGACAGCCCGAGGCGAGCAGTACTTC.

The chain has TRBV7-9 and TRBJ2-1; 10 bases are shared with TRBD2. V lost 1 base, J lost 2 bases, and 5 bases stayed unmatched. Germline V gene sequence: CDR1 SEHNR, CDR2 FQNEAQ (reference sequence). The CDR3 is 17 amino acids. CDR3 coding DNA: TGTGCCAGCAGCTTAGGGCGACTAGCGGGTACCTACAATGAGCAGTTCTTC. Translated, it gives CASSLGRLAGTYNEQFF.

The DNA of the CDR3 is TGTGCCAGCAGCGTAGGCCGCAGGGGTATCACAGATACGCAGTATTTT. Encoded protein: CASSVGRRGITDTQYF. The genes are TRBV9 and TRBJ2-3; tentative D call: TRBD1 (6 bases). Germline V gene lookup returns CDR1 SGDLS and CDR2 YYNGEE. Trimming removed 0 bases from V and 2 bases from J, with 13 bases in between. The CDR3 loop spans 16 amino acids.

The chain combines TRBV7-9 with TRBJ1-1; D is perhaps TRBD1 (5 bases). The ends were cut back, 5 bases at V and 5 bases at J, with 18 bases in the middle. This CDR3 has 15 amino acids. Per germline, CDR1 SEHNR and CDR2 FQNEAQ (reference sequence). CDR3 loop: CASSPPPQGYTEAFF. CDR3 DNA: TGTGCCAGCAGCCCTCCACCCCAGGGTTATACTGAAGCTTTCTTT.

The J gene is TRBJ1-1, the V gene TRBV4-2; D possibly corresponds to TRBD1 (6 bases). Deletions cut 0 bases from V and 1 base from J, with 12 bases between. The CDR3 covers 16 residues. CDR1 LGHNA and CDR2 YNFKEQ come from the germline V gene. The DNA of the CDR3 is TGTGCCAGCAGCCAAGATCTTGGCAGGGGGAACACTGAAGCTTTCTTT. Protein product: CASSQDLGRGNTEAFF.

V and J are TRBV7-9 and TRBJ2-1, with TRBD1 matching over 7 bases. Losses at the gene ends were 7 bases for V and 9 bases for J; bases not matched to a gene: 18. The CDR3 is 16 amino acids. Germline V lookup: CDR1 SEHNR, CDR2 FQNEAQ (reference sequence). As DNA, the CDR3 is TGTGCCAGCAAGCCCCGCCTCGTGACAGGGTCGGGTGAGCAGTTCTTC. This gives the protein CASKPRLVTGSGEQFF.

This chain connects TRBV4-2 to TRBJ2-7; D is perhaps TRBD1 (5 bases). Germline lookup yields CDR1 LGHNA and CDR2 YNFKEQ. The CDR3 extends over 17 amino acids. Deletions cut 4 bases from V and 2 bases from J, with 21 bases between. The CDR3 reads CASSRRMEQGGTYEQYF. CDR3 DNA: TGTGCCAGCAGCCGCCGAATGGAGCAGGGTGGAACCTACGAGCAGTACTTC.

The chain couples TRBV4-1 to TRBJ2-5, with 8 nucleotides matching TRBD2. The J call may be mistaken, given a closer DNA end match to TRBJ2-7. This CDR3 is built from 16 residues. Germline V gene lookup returns CDR1 MGHRA and CDR2 YSYEKL. The CDR3 protein is CASSQGGAGATYEQYF. Written as DNA, the CDR3 is TGCGCCAGCAGCCAAGGGGGAGCGGGAGCGACCTACGAGCAGTACTTC.